The rows below give T cell receptor beta chains drawn from one sample of a study of human T cells and chemical hapten exposure. TCRdb reprocessed the RACE reads via MiXCR and lists one record per CDR3 protein. The table has 190,000 or so distinct CDR3 sequences, approximately 26% seen once; the top ten hold roughly 2.3%. The sample here was whole blood, taken in connection with sensitization to the hapten diphenylcyclopropenone (DPC). These receptors were collected from a woman aged 40 to 49 with alopecia areata. Some clones in this sample may be carry-over from other donors' samples. Each CDR3 is given with its conserved first and last residue. A D gene is named only where the DNA matches it firmly. Expanded clones get a size class; other rows say once, few or many, or leave the size out.

v_gene	d_gene	j_gene	abundance	len	CDR3aa	CDR3nt
TRBV5-1	TRBD1	TRBJ1-4	few	15	CASSLQGQSNEKLFF	TGCGCCAGCAGCCTCCAGGGACAGTCTAATGAAAAACTGTTTTTT
TRBV7-2	TRBD2	TRBJ2-7	few	12	CASSLVAGEQYF	TGTGCCAGCAGCCTCGTAGCGGGGGAGCAGTACTTC
TRBV7-2	-	TRBJ2-5	few	13	CASSLPTGQPWDF	TGTGCCAGCAGCTTACCCACTGGACAGCCGTGGGACTTC
TRBV7-2	TRBD1	TRBJ1-4	-	15	CASSLGGQGVRKLFF	TGTGCCAGCAGCTTAGGGGGACAGGGTGTACGAAAACTGTTTTTT
TRBV20-1	TRBD1	TRBJ1-2	-	11	CRRKGAVGYTF	TGCAGGCGAAAGGGGGCAGTTGGCTACACCTTC
TRBV20-1	-	TRBJ2-1	few	14	CSAVRGTSYNEQFF	TGCAGTGCCGTAAGGGGGACCTCCTACAATGAGCAGTTCTTC
TRBV28	TRBD1	TRBJ2-2	few	15	CASSFQGGGNGELFF	TGTGCCAGCAGTTTTCAAGGGGGCGGAAACGGGGAGCTGTTTTTT
TRBV4-3	TRBD1	TRBJ1-1	few	17	CASSQGGSTGGGEGAFF	TGCGCCAGCAGCCAGGGGGGGTCGACAGGGGGCGGGGAAGGAGCTTTCTTT
TRBV5-6	-	TRBJ2-2	many	16	CASSLDGAWYTGELFF	TGTGCCAGCAGCTTGGATGGAGCATGGTACACCGGGGAGCTGTTTTTT
TRBV9	-	TRBJ2-7	few	17	CASAASPSRQGTYEQYF	TGTGCCAGCGCAGCGTCACCCTCGAGGCAGGGGACTTACGAGCAGTACTTC
TRBV12-3/TRBV12-4	-	TRBJ1-5	-	14	CASSPAGRFTPQHF	TGTGCCAGCAGTCCCGCGGGACGTTTTACGCCCCAGCATTTT
TRBV7-9	TRBD2	TRBJ2-1	-	13	CASSLLAGGEQFF	TGTGCCAGCAGCTTGCTAGCGGGAGGTGAGCAGTTCTTC
TRBV20-1	TRBD2	TRBJ2-1	few	17	CSAREPNLAGGSNEQFF	TGCAGTGCTAGAGAACCAAATCTAGCGGGAGGGTCGAATGAGCAGTTCTTC
TRBV2	-	TRBJ2-3	-	14	CASREGLSTDTQYF	TGTGCCAGCAGGGAGGGTCTAAGCACAGATACGCAGTATTTT
TRBV5-1	-	TRBJ2-5	-	14	CASSYGTIQETQYF	TGCGCCAGCAGCTACGGCACCATCCAAGAGACCCAGTACTTC
TRBV4-3	-	TRBJ2-3	few	17	CASSQDGGSLNTDTQYF	TGCGCCAGCAGCCAAGATGGCGGCAGCCTGAACACAGATACGCAGTATTTT
TRBV6-2/TRBV6-3	-	TRBJ2-3	few	13	CASRRTSTDTQYF	TGTGCCAGCCGAAGAACTAGCACAGATACGCAGTATTTT
TRBV5-1	TRBD2	TRBJ2-3	-	18	CASSLAGSGTPVTDTQYF	TGCGCCAGCAGCTTGGCGGGTAGCGGGACCCCGGTGACAGATACGCAGTATTTT
TRBV24-1	TRBD2	TRBJ2-1	-	17	CATSDTLGSGSYNEQFF	TGTGCCACCAGTGATACCCTTGGAAGCGGGAGCTACAATGAGCAGTTCTTC
TRBV20-1	-	TRBJ1-5	-	13	CSAREGNNQPQHF	TGCAGTGCCAGGGAGGGAAATAATCAGCCCCAGCATTTT
TRBV5-4	TRBD1	TRBJ2-7	few	16	CASSFSGTAFSYEQYF	TGTGCCAGCAGCTTTTCAGGGACAGCGTTTTCCTACGAGCAGTACTTC
TRBV4-3	-	TRBJ1-1	-	16	CASSQAPGVMNTEAFF	TGCGCCAGCAGCCAAGCTCCAGGGGTTATGAACACTGAAGCTTTCTTT
TRBV7-2	-	TRBJ2-5	-	15	CASSSGTLGRETQYF	TGTGCCAGCAGCTCGGGGACTCTGGGGCGGGAGACCCAGTACTTC
TRBV29-1	TRBD1	TRBJ1-1	few	15	CSTRSGTGGNTEAFF	TGCAGCACCCGATCCGGGACAGGGGGAAATACTGAAGCTTTCTTT
TRBV5-1	-	TRBJ2-5	few	13	CASSSQPQETQYF	TGCGCCAGCAGCTCCCAGCCTCAAGAGACCCAGTACTTC
TRBV12-3/TRBV12-4	TRBD2	TRBJ2-3	-	13	CASSSTSGRGGYF	TGTGCCAGCAGTTCGACTAGCGGGCGAGGCGGGTATTTT
TRBV24-1	-	TRBJ2-7	few	15	CATSDGDGPYWEQYF	TGTGCCACCAGCGACGGGGACGGCCCCTATTGGGAGCAGTACTTC
TRBV7-2	-	TRBJ2-5	few	16	CASSLGSGLRAETQYF	TGTGCCAGCAGCTTAGGATCGGGACTGCGGGCGGAGACCCAGTACTTC
TRBV16	TRBD1	TRBJ1-6	-	15	CASSPRGYADSPLHF	TGTGCCAGCAGCCCCAGGGGGTATGCCGATTCACCCCTCCACTTT
TRBV20-1	-	TRBJ1-3	-	13	CSARTGFTNTIYF	TGCAGTGCTAGAACGGGGTTTACGAACACCATATATTTT
TRBV6-2/TRBV6-3	TRBD1	TRBJ1-1	many	15	CASRAPHQGALEAFF	TGTGCCAGCAGAGCCCCACATCAGGGGGCGCTTGAAGCTTTCTTT
TRBV4-2	TRBD2	TRBJ2-1	few	16	CASSPNLGLAGNEQFF	TGTGCCAGCAGCCCTAACCTGGGACTAGCGGGCAATGAGCAGTTCTTC